These 26 T cell receptor beta chains originate from one sample sequenced in a study of relationships among human T cell subsets. The T cell receptor alpha and beta CDR3 regions were amplified from mRNA by semiquantitative ARM-PCR. In ARM-PCR, communal superprimers followed tagged nested gene-specific primers for exponential amplification. Via MiXCR, TCRdb re-called the multiplex PCR reads, giving one row per CDR3 protein. Here the sample spans over 13,000 distinct CDR3 sequences, about three fifths being singletons. The sample taken for sequencing was total T cells sorted from blood. The receptors here all came from a man aged 40-50 years in good health.

The rearrangement joins TRBV2 to TRBJ2-1; D may be TRBD1 or TRBD2 (5 bases each). Germline V gene data show CDR1 as SNHLY and CDR2 as FYNNEI. CDR3 size: 13 residues. Trimming removed 6 bases from V and 6 bases from J, with 12 bases in between. The CDR3 reads CASRPGTINEQFF. CDR3 sequence (DNA): TGTGCCAGCAGACCCGGGACGATCAATGAGCAGTTCTTC.

This chain uses TRBV13 with TRBJ1-5; D perhaps matches TRBD1 (6 bases). The V end lost 3 bases, the J end lost 2 bases, and 8 bases lay between the germline ends. The length of the CDR3 is 14 residues. The germline gives CDR1 PRHDT, CDR2 FYEKMQ (reference sequence). The CDR3 coding sequence is TGTGCCAGCAGCTTCAGGGGAGGCAATCAGCCCCAGCATTTT. It specifies CASSFRGGNQPQHF.

The CDR3 DNA follows: TGTGCCAGCAGTTCCGGGACTAGAATCAATGAGCAGTTCTTC. Its translation is CASSSGTRINEQFF. The J gene is TRBJ2-1, the V gene TRBV27; 8 nucleotides line up with TRBD2. This CDR3 spans 14 amino acids. The germline CDR1 and CDR2 sequences are MNHEY and SMNVEV (reference sequence). J lost 6 bases, V lost 4 bases, and 5 bases had no gene match.

The chain recombines TRBV20-1 with TRBJ2-7; weak D call: TRBD1 (6 bases). The V gene's germline CDR1 is DFQATT and CDR2 SNEGSKA (reference sequence). The ends were cut back, 6 bases at V and 3 bases at J, with 21 bases in the middle. The CDR3 consists of 15 residues. The CDR3 loop reads CSATNRVQGLYEQYF. The CDR3 DNA reads TGCAGTGCAACAAATCGGGTACAGGGCCTCTACGAGCAGTACTTC.

This chain links TRBV7-8 with TRBJ1-1; a weak D match, TRBD1 (5 bases). From germline, CDR1 is SGHVS and CDR2 FQNEAQ. The length of the CDR3 is 14 residues. V was pared by 6 bases and J by 1 base, with 12 bases between. CDR3 bases: TGTGCCAGCAGGTCCGGGACGGAGAACACTGAAGCTTTCTTT. Protein product: CASRSGTENTEAFF.

Of note for this clonotype: This likely comes from a read error, as the CDR3 has no conserved phenylalanine or tryptophan at its end. The chain is built from TRBV10-3 and TRBJ2-7; 7 bases line up with TRBD1. Germline CDR1 and CDR2: ENHRY and SYGVKD. The V and J ends lost 8 bases and 3 bases, in that order; junction bases with no gene match: 4. CDR3 length: 12 residues. The CDR3 protein is CAIGRDSYEQYL. The CDR3 nucleotides are TGTGCCATCGGACGGGACAGCTACGAGCAGTACCTC.

The V and J genes are TRBV7-9 and TRBJ2-3; 11 bases align to TRBD2. CDR3 length: 17 residues. J was trimmed by 2 bases and V by 2 bases; bases with no gene match: 6. CDR1 and CDR2 (germline): SEHNR, FQNEAQ (reference sequence). The CDR3 here is CASSLHTSGSTTDTQYF. The CDR3 coding sequence is TGTGCCAGCAGCTTACATACTAGCGGGAGTACCACAGATACGCAGTATTTT.

The chain is built from TRBV11-2 and TRBJ2-3, with 15 bases aligning to TRBD2. The germline V gene has CDR1 SGHAT and CDR2 FQNNGV. Trimming cost V 5 bases and J 2 bases; bases outside gene matches: 11. The CDR3 is made up of 19 amino acids. The CDR3 loop is CASSQGLAGGPSHTDTQYF. CDR3 nucleotide sequence: TGTGCCAGCAGCCAAGGACTAGCGGGGGGGCCTTCACACACAGATACGCAGTATTTT.

This clonotype was detected only a few times. No conserved phenylalanine or tryptophan ends this CDR3, so it is likely a read error. V is TRBV16 and J is TRBJ2-6, with D unresolved. Trimming removed 0 bases from V and 1 base from J, with 7 bases in between. Germline CDR1 and CDR2: KGHSY and FQNENV. This CDR3 comprises 16 residues. The CDR3: CASSQSARSGANVLTL. As DNA, the CDR3 is TGTGCCAGCAGCCAATCTGCTAGATCTGGGGCCAACGTCCTGACTCTC.

V is TRBV29-1 and J is TRBJ2-5, with 7 bases lining up with TRBD2. CDR1 SQVTM and CDR2 ANQGSEA come from the germline V gene. The CDR3 extends over 14 amino acids. Unmatched junction bases numbered 13, after V lost 8 bases and J lost 4 bases. The DNA of the CDR3 is TGCAGCTCCGGAGTTGGGGGGGGGAGAGAGACCCAGTACTTC. The encoded protein is CSSGVGGGRETQYF.

V is TRBV2 and J is TRBJ2-1; 10 bases are a match to TRBD1. The length of the CDR3 is 15 residues. Germline loops: CDR1 SNHLY, CDR2 FYNNEI. The junction had 12 bases not matched to a gene; V was cut back by 8 bases and J by 8 bases. In DNA, the CDR3 is TGTGCCAGCTTAAAGGGACAGGGGAATACAGATGAGCAGTTCTTC. Protein product: CASLKGQGNTDEQFF.

This sequence joins TRBV27 and TRBJ2-5, with D possibly matching TRBD1 (7 bases). Germline assignment: CDR1 MNHEY and CDR2 SMNVEV (reference sequence). This CDR3 spans 15 amino acids. The germline V and J ends were trimmed by 0 bases and 2 bases, with 10 bases remaining between them. The CDR3: CASSLSAGGQETQYF. CDR3 coding DNA: TGTGCCAGCAGTTTATCGGCAGGGGGGCAAGAGACCCAGTACTTC.

The chain combines TRBV20-1 with TRBJ2-7; no firm D call. The CDR3 totals 14 residues. V lost 3 bases and J lost 0, with 12 bases in between. Germline CDR1 and CDR2: DFQATT and SNEGSKA (reference sequence). In nucleotides, the CDR3 is TGCAGTGCTAGTTCGCCAGCAAGCTCCTACGAGCAGTACTTC. It encodes CSASSPASSYEQYF.

This clonotype was detected a few times. The gene calls are TRBV4-1 and TRBJ2-1; D may be TRBD1 (5 bases). Trimming stripped 2 bases from V and 7 bases from J, with 9 bases between. Germline values: CDR1 MGHRA, CDR2 YSYEKL. The CDR3 loop spans 13 amino acids. The CDR3 region has the DNA TGCGCCAGCAGCCAAAGGGGTACGAATGAGCAGTTCTTC. Encoded protein: CASSQRGTNEQFF.

This chain connects TRBV6-5 to TRBJ2-5; no definite D call. Germline lookup yields CDR1 MNHEY and CDR2 SVGAGI. This CDR3 has 11 amino acids. Trimming took off 6 bases at V and 4 bases at J, with 6 bases between the two ends. CDR3: CASSTRETQYF. In DNA form, the CDR3 reads TGTGCCAGCAGCACCAGAGAGACCCAGTACTTC.

The rearrangement uses TRBV7-9 and TRBJ2-5; no definite D call. V lost 5 bases, J lost 1 base, and 2 bases lay in between. Germline values: CDR1 SEHNR, CDR2 FQNEAQ (reference sequence). This CDR3 has 11 residues. CDR3 residues: CASSLQETQYF. The CDR3, as DNA: TGTGCCAGCAGCCTCCAAGAGACCCAGTACTTC.

This clonotype has a handful of counts. A read error may account for a junction end that differs from germline. The chain combines TRBV5-4 with TRBJ2-5; D is ambiguous. The CDR3 runs to 14 residues. Germline V CDR1 and CDR2: SGHNT, YYREEE (reference sequence). The CDR3 here is CASSPPGQKGTQYF. CDR3 in DNA: TGCGCCAGCAGCCCCCCGGGCCAAAAAGGGACCCAGTACTTC. The variable domain in full, with the rest retrieved from reference TRBV5-4 and TRBJ2-5, is ETGVTQSPTHLIKTRGQQVTLRCSSQSGHNTVSWYQQALGQGPQFIFQYYREEENGRGNFPPRFSGLQFPNYSSELNVNALELDDSALYLCASSPPGQKGTQYFGPGTRLLVL.

V and J are TRBV29-1 and TRBJ2-5; possibly TRBD1 for D (6 bases). This CDR3 contains 15 residues. V was pared by 2 bases and J by 10 bases, with 23 bases between. The germline CDR1 and CDR2 sequences are SQVTM and ANQGSEA. DNA for the CDR3: TGCAGCGTTGAATCGAGGAGGCAGGGGTCAGGGGTCCAGTACTTC. Translated: CSVESRRQGSGVQYF. Variable domain in full (rest from reference TRBV29-1 and TRBJ2-5): SAVISQKPSRDICQRGTSLTIQCQVDSQVTMMFWYRQQPGQSLTLIATANQGSEATYESGFVIDKFPISRPNLTFSTLTVSNMSPEDSSIYLCSVESRRQGSGVQYFGPGTRLLVL.

V is TRBV7-8 and J is TRBJ2-1; D ambiguous. The V gene lost 2 bases and the J gene lost 4 bases, with 15 bases spanning the gap. The CDR3 is made up of 16 amino acids. Per the germline V gene, CDR1 is SGHVS and CDR2 is FQNEAQ. This CDR3 is CASSLKLQSDYNEQFF. Here the CDR3 DNA reads TGTGCCAGCAGCTTAAAATTGCAGTCGGATTACAATGAGCAGTTCTTC. The full variable domain, its missing parts supplied by reference TRBV7-8 and TRBJ2-1, is GAGVSQSPRYKVAKRGQDVALRCDPISGHVSLFWYQQALGQGPEFLTYFQNEAQLDKSGLPSDRFFAERPEGSVSTLKIQRTQQEDSAVYLCASSLKLQSDYNEQFFGPGTRLTVL.

This clonotype was found a few times. The CDR3 nucleotides are TGTGCCATCAGGAATAGCGGGGAAGAGACCCAGTACTTC. It encodes CAIRNSGEETQYF. V gene TRBV10-3 combines with J gene TRBJ2-5; 8 bases align to TRBD2. CDR3 length: 13 amino acids. The junction had 3 bases not matched to a gene; V was cut back by 6 bases and J by 3 bases. CDR1 and CDR2 (germline): ENHRY, SYGVKD.

This chain connects TRBV11-2 to TRBJ1-5; weak D call: TRBD1 (6 bases). CDR1 is SGHAT, CDR2 FQNNGV, per germline. This CDR3 spans 18 amino acids. The V and J ends lost 1 base and 2 bases respectively, with 18 bases between them. The CDR3 reads CASSLGLLGGGGNQPQHF. The CDR3 DNA reads TGTGCCAGCAGCTTAGGGCTCCTTGGGGGCGGAGGCAATCAGCCCCAGCATTTT.

This clonotype was found a few times. The J gene is TRBJ2-3, the V gene TRBV6-4; a weak D match, TRBD2 (6 bases). V dropped 5 bases and J dropped 0 bases, with 6 bases sitting between them. CDR3 length: 13 amino acids. Looked up from germline, CDR1 is MRHNA and CDR2 is SNTAGT. The CDR3 spells CASSSGSTDTQYF. The DNA for the CDR3 is TGTGCCAGCAGTAGCGGGAGCACAGATACGCAGTATTTT.

The chain combines TRBV7-9 with TRBJ1-1, with D hard to call. The CDR3 is 13 residues long. CDR1 and CDR2 from the germline V gene are SEHNR and FQNEAQ (reference sequence). The germline V and J ends were trimmed by 2 bases and 3 bases, with 7 bases remaining between them. The CDR3 coding sequence is TGTGCCAGCAGCTTAACGCCGGACACTGAAGCTTTCTTT. It is translated as CASSLTPDTEAFF.

The V call is TRBV7-9, the J call TRBJ2-1; a possible D gene is TRBD2 (6 bases). V was pared by 8 bases and J by 3 bases, with 14 bases between. This CDR3 region has 14 residues. Germline values: CDR1 SEHNR, CDR2 FQNEAQ (reference sequence). The CDR3 sequence: CASLVAEDYNEQFF. The CDR3 nucleotides read TGTGCCAGCTTGGTAGCGGAGGACTACAATGAGCAGTTCTTC.

With regard to this clonotype: One junction end does not reproduce the germline sequence, and a read error may be involved. This rearrangement joins TRBV4-2 to TRBJ1-5; D ambiguous. The CDR3 extends over 15 amino acids. Germline-derived CDR1 and CDR2 are LGHNA and YNFKEQ. CDR3 in DNA: TGCGCCAGCAGCCAAGGGATAACGGGCAATCAGCCCCAGCATTTT. It codes for CASSQGITGNQPQHF.

The J gene is TRBJ2-2, the V gene TRBV4-1; D ambiguous. With 1 base removed from V and 3 bases from J, the gap between germline ends came to 12 bases. The length of the CDR3 is 16 residues. The V gene's germline CDR1 is MGHRA and CDR2 YSYEKL. DNA for the CDR3: TGCGCCAGCAGCCAAGTGCGGAATACTCACACCGGGGAGCTGTTTTTT. Its translation: CASSQVRNTHTGELFF.